This T cell receptor beta chain was sequenced during a study of OX40 agonist ivuxolimab in advanced cancers. TCRdb's table, derived via immunoSEQ multiplex PCR, lists solely in-frame clones and lacks some. The sample holds fewer than 40,000 clones, roughly 90% seen once. Systemic immunosuppression or autoimmune disease history was grounds to exclude patients. The CDR3 runs 14 residues. V was trimmed by 6 bases and J by 2 bases, leaving 14 bases between them. Looked up from germline, CDR1 is MNHEY and CDR2 is SVGAGI. The chain uses TRBV6-5 and TRBJ2-7; no clear D. The specimen was CD4+ or CD8+ T cells sorted from blood, collected in a trial of the OX40 agonist ivuxolimab. The receptor's source is an adult with an advanced solid tumor such as melanoma, head and neck, liver or kidney cancer. CDR3 in DNA: TGTGCCAGCAGCCAAAGGACCGGTCCCTACGAGCAGTACTTC. Its protein product is CASSQRTGPYEQYF.